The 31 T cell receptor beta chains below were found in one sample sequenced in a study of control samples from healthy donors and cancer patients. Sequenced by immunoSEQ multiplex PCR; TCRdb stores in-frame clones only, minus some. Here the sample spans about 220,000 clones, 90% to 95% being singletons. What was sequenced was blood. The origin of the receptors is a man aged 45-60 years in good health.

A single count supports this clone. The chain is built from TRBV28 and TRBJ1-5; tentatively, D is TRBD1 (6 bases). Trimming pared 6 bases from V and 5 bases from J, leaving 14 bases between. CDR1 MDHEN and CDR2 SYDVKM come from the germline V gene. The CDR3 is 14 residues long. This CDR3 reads CASSQMDRYQPQHF. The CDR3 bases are TGTGCCAGCAGCCAGATGGACAGATATCAGCCCCAGCATTTT.

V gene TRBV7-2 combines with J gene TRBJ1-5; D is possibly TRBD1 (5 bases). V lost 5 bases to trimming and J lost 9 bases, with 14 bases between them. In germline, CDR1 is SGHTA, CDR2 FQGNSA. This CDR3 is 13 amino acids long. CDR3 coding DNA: TGTGCCAGCAGCCAAACTACAGGTACGCCCCAGCATTTT. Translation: CASSQTTGTPQHF.

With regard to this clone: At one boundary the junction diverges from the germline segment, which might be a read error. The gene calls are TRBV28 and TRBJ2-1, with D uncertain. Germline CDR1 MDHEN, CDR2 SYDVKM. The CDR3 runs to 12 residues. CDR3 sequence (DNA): TGTGCCAGCAGGACGGATGGTGGCCCCGCCATCTTC. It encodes CASRTDGGPAIF. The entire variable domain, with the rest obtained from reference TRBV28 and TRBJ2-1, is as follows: DVKVTQSSRYLVKRTGEKVFLECVQDMDHENMFWYRQDPGLGLRLIYFSYDVKMKEKGDIPEGYSVSREKKERFSLILESASTNQTSMYLCASRTDGGPAIFGPGTRLTVL.

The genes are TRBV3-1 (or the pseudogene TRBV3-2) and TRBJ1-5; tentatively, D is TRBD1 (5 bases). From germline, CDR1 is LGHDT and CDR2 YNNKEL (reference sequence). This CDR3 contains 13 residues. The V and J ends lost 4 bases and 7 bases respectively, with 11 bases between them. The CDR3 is CASSRGGRQPQHF. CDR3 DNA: TGTGCCAGCAGCCGTGGGGGAAGGCAGCCCCAGCATTTT.

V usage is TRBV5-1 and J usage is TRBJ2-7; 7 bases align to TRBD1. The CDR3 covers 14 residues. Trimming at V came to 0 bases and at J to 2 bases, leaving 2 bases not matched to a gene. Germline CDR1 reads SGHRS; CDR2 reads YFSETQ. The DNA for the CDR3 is TGCGCCAGCAGCTTGGGGCAGGGGGCCTACGAGCAGTACTTC. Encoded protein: CASSLGQGAYEQYF. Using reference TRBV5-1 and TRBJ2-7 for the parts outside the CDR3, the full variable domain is KAGVTQTPRYLIKTRGQQVTLSCSPISGHRSVSWYQQTPGQGLQFLFEYFSETQRNKGNFPGRFSGRQFSNSRSEMNVSTLELGDSALYLCASSLGQGAYEQYFGPGTRLTVT.

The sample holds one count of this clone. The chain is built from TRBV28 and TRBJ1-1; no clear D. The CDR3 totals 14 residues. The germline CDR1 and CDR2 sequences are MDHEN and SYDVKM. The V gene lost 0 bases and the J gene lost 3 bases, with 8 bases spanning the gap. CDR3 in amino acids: CASSLWGVDTEAFF. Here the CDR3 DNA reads TGTGCCAGCAGTTTATGGGGTGTTGACACTGAAGCTTTCTTT.

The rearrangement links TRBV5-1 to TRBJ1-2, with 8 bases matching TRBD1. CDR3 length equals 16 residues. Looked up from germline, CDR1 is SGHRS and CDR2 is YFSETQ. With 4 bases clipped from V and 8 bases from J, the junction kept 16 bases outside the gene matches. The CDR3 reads CASSASQGQANLGYTF. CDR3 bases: TGCGCCAGCAGCGCGTCCCAGGGACAGGCCAACTTAGGCTACACCTTC.

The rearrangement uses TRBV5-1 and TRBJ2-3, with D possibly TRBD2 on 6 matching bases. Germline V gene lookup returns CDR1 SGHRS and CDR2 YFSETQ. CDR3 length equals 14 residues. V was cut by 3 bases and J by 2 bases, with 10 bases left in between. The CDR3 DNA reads TGCGCCAGCAGCTGGGGGGTCTTCACAGATACGCAGTATTTT. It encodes CASSWGVFTDTQYF.

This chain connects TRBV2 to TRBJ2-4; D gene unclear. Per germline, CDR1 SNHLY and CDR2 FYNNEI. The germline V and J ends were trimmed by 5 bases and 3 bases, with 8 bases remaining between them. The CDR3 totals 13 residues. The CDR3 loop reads CASSPGLKNIQYF. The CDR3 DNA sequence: TGTGCCAGCAGTCCCGGGCTCAAAAACATTCAGTACTTC.

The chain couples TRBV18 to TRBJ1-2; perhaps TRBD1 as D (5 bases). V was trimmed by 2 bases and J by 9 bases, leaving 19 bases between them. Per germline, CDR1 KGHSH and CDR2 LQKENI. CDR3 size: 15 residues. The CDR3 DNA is TGTGCCAGCTCACCAATTGAGGAACCCGGGGGTCGCTACACCTTC. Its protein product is CASSPIEEPGGRYTF. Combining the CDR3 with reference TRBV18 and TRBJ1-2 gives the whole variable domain NAGVMQNPRHLVRRRGQEARLRCSPMKGHSHVYWYRQLPEEGLKFMVYLQKENIIDESGMPKERFSAEFPKEGPSILRIQQVVRGDSAAYFCASSPIEEPGGRYTFGSGTRLTVV.

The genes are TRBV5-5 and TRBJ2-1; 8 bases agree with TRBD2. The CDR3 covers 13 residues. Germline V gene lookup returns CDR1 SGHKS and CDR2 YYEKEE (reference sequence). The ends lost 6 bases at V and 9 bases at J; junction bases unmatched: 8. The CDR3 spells CASTRSGGAEQFF. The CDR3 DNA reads TGTGCCAGCACCAGGTCGGGGGGGGCTGAGCAGTTCTTC.

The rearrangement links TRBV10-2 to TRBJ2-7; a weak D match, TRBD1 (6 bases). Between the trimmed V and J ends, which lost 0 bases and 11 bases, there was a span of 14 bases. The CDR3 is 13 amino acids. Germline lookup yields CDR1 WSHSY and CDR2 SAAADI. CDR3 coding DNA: TGCGCCAGCAGTGAGTCTGGGACACCCTCTGAGTACTTC. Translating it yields CASSESGTPSEYF.

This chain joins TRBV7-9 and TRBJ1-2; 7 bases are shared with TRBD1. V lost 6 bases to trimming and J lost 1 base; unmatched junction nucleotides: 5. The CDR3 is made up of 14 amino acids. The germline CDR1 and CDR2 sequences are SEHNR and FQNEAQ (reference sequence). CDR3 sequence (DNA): TGTGCCAGCAGTACAGGGGCCCTTAACTATGGCTACACCTTC. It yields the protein CASSTGALNYGYTF.

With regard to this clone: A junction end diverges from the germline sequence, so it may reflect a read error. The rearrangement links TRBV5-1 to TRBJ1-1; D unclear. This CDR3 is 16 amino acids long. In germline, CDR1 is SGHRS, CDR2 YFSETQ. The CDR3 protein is CASSLSVMGSNAEAFF. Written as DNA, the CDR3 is TGCGCCAGCAGCTTAAGCGTGATGGGCTCGAACGCTGAAGCTTTCTTT.

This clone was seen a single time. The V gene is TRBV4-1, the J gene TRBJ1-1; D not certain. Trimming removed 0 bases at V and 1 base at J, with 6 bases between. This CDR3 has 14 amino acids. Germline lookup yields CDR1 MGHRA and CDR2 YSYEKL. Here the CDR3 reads CASSQEFRNTEAFF. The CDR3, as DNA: TGCGCCAGCAGCCAAGAATTTAGGAACACTGAAGCTTTCTTT.

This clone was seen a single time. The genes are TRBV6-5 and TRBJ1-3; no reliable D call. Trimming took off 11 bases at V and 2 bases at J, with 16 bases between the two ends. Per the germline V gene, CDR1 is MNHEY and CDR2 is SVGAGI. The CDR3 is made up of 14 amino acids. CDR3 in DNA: TGTGCCTCCTCAGGTATTCAGCCTGGAAACACCATATATTTT. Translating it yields CASSGIQPGNTIYF.

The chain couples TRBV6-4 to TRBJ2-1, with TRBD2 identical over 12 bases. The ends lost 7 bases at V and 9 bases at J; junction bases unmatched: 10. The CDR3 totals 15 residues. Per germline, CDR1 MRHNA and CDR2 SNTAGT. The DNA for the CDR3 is TGTGCCAGCAACAGACTAGCGGGGGATTTGGGTGAGCAGTTCTTC. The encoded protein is CASNRLAGDLGEQFF.

The DNA of the CDR3 is TGTGCCAGCAGTAACAGGGGGCTAGAGCCCCAGCATTTT. This translates into CASSNRGLEPQHF. The V call is TRBV12-3 or TRBV12-4, the J call TRBJ1-5, with 9 positions matching TRBD1. The CDR3 extends over 13 amino acids. The J segment lost 8 bases and the V segment lost 5 bases, leaving 4 bases of the junction unmatched.

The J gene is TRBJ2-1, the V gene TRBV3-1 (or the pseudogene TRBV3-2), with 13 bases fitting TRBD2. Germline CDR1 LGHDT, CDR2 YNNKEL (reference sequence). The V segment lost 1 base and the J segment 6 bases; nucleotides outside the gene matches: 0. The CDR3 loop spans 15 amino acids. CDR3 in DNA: TGTGCCAGCAGCCAAGGGACTAGCGGGGGCAATGAGCAGTTCTTC. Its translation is CASSQGTSGGNEQFF.

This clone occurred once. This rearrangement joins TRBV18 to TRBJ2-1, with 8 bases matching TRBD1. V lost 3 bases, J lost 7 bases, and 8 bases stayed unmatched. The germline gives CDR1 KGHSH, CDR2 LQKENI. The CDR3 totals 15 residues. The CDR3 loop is CASSPAGGARNEQFF. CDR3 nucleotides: TGTGCCAGCTCACCTGCAGGGGGCGCGAGGAATGAGCAGTTCTTC.

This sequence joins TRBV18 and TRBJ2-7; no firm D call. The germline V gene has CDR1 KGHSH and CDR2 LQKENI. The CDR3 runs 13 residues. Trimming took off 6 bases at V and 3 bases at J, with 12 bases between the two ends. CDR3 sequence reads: CASSLREDYEQYF. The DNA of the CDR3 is TGTGCCAGCTCGCTTAGGGAAGACTACGAGCAGTACTTC.

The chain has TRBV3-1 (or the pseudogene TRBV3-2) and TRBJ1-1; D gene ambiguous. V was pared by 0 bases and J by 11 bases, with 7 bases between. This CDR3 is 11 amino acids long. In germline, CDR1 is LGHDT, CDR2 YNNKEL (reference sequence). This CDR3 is CASSQDWKAFF. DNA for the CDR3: TGTGCCAGCAGCCAAGATTGGAAGGCTTTCTTT.

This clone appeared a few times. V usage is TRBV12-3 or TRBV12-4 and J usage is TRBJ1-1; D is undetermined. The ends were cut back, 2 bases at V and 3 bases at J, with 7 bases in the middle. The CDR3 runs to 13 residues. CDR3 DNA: TGTGCCAGCAGTTTAAGGGAGTACACTGAAGCTTTCTTT. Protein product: CASSLREYTEAFF.

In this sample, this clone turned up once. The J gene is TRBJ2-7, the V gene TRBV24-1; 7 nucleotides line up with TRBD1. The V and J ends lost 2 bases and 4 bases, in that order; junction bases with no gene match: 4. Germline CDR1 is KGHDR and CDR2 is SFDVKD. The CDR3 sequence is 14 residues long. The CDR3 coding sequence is TGTGCCACCAGTGATTGGGACAGACCTTACGAGCAGTACGTC. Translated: CATSDWDRPYEQYV.

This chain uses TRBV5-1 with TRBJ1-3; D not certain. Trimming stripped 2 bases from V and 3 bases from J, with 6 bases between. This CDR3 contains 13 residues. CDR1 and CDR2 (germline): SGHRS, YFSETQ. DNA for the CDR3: TGCGCCAGCAGCTTTGGGGTTGGAAACACCATATATTTT. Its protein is CASSFGVGNTIYF.

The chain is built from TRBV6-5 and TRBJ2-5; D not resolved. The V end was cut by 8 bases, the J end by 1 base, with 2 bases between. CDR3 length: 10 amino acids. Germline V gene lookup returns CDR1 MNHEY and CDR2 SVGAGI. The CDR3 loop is CASAQETQYF. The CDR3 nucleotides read TGTGCCAGCGCCCAAGAGACCCAGTACTTC.

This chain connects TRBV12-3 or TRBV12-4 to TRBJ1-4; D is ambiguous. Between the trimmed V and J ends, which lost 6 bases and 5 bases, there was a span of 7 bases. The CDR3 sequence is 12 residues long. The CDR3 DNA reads TGTGCCAGCAGAGAACAGAATGAAAAACTGTTTTTT. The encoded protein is CASREQNEKLFF.

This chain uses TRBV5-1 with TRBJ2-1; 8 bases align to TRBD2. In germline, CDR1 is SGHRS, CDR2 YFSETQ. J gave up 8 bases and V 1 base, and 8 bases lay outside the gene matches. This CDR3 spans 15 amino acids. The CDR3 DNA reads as TGCGCCAGCAGCTTGACGGGACTAGTAAGGTATGAGCAGTTCTTC. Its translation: CASSLTGLVRYEQFF.

DNA of the CDR3: TGTGCCACCATCCCACGGGGGGGTTGGGCTGAAGCTTTCTTT. Its protein is CATIPRGGWAEAFF. The chain combines TRBV28 with TRBJ1-1; weak D call: TRBD1 (5 bases). V was pared by 10 bases and J by 6 bases, with 21 bases between. This CDR3 region has 14 residues. In germline, CDR1 is MDHEN, CDR2 SYDVKM.

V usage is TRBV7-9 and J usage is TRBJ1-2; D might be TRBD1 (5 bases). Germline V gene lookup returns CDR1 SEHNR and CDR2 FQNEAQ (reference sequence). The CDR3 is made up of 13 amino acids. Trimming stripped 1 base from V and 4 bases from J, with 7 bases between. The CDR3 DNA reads TGTGCCAGCAGCTTAGGGGGGACCTATGGCTACACCTTC. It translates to CASSLGGTYGYTF.

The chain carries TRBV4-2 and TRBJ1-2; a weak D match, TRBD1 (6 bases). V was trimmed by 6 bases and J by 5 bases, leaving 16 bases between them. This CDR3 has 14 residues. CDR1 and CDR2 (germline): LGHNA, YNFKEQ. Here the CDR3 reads CASSDEDRSYGYTF. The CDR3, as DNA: TGTGCCAGCAGTGACGAAGACAGGTCTTATGGCTACACCTTC.